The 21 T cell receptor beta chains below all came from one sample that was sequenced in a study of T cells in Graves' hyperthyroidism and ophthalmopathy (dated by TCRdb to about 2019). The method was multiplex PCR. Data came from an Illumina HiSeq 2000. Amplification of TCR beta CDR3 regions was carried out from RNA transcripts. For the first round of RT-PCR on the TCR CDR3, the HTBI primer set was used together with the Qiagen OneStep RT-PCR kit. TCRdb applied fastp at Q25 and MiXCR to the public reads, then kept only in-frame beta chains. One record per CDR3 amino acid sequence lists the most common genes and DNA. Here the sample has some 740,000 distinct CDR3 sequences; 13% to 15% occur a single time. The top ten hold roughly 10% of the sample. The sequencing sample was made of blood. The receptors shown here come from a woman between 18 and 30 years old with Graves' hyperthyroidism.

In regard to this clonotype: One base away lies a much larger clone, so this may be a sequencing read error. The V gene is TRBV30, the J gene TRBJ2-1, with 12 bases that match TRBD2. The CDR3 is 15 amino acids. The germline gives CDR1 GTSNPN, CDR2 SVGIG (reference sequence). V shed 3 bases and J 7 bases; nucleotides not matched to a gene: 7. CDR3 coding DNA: TGTGCCTGGAGCCCTTCTAGCGGGAGGGGGAATGAGCAGTTCTTC. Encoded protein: CAWSPSSGRGNEQFF.

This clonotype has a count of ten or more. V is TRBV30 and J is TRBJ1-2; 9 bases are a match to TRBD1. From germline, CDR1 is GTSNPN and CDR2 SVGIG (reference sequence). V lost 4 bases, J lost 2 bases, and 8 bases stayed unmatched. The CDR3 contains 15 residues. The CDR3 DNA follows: TGTGCCTGGACATCAAACAGGGGGCCAAACTATGGCTACACCTTC. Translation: CAWTSNRGPNYGYTF.

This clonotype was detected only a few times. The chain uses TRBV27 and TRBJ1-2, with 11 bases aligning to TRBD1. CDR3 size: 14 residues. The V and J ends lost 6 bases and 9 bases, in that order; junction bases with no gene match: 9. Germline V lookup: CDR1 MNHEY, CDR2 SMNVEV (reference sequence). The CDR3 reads CASSRTGGSFRYTF. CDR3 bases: TGTGCCAGCAGCCGGACAGGGGGCTCCTTTCGCTACACCTTC.

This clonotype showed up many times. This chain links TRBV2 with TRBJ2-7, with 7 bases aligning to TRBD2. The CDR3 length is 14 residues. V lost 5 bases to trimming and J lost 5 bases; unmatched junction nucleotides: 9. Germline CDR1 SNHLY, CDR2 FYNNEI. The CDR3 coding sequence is TGTGCCAGCAGTCCGAGCGGGACTACCAACGAGCAGTACTTC. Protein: CASSPSGTTNEQYF. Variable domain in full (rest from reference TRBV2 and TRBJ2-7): EPEVTQTPSHQVTQMGQEVILRCVPISNHLYFYWYRQILGQKVEFLVSFYNNEISEKSEIFDDQFSVERPDGSNFTLKIRSTKLEDSAMYFCASSPSGTTNEQYFGPGTRLTVT.

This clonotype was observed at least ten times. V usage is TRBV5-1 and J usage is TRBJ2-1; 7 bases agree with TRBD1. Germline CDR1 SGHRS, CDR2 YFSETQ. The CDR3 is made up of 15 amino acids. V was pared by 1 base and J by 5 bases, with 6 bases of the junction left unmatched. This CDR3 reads CASSLTDRDNNEQFF. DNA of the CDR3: TGCGCCAGCAGCTTGACTGACAGGGACAACAATGAGCAGTTCTTC.

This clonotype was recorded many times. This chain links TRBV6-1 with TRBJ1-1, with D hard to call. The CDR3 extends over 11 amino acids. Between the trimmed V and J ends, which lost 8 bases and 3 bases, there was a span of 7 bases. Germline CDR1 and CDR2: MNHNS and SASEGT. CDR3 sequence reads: CASLLDTEAFF. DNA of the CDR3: TGTGCCAGCCTCTTAGACACTGAAGCTTTCTTT.

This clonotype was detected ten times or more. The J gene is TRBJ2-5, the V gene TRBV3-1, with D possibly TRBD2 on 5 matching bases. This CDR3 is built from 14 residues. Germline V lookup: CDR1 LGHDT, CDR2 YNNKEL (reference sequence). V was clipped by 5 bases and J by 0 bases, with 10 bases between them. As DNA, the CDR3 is TGTGCCAGCAGCGGGAGTCCCTACCAAGAGACCCAGTACTTC. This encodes CASSGSPYQETQYF.

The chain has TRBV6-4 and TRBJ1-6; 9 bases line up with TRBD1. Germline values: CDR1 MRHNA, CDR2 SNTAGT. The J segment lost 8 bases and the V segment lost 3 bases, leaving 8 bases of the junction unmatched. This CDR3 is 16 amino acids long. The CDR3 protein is CASSETHRGPYSPLHF. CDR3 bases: TGTGCCAGCAGTGAGACCCACAGGGGGCCATATTCACCCCTCCACTTT.

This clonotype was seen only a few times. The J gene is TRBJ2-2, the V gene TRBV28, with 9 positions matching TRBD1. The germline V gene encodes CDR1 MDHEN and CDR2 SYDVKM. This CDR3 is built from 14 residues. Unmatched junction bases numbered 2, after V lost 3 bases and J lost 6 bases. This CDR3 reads CASSLDRGPGELFF. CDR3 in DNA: TGTGCCAGCAGTTTGGACAGGGGTCCCGGGGAGCTGTTTTTT.

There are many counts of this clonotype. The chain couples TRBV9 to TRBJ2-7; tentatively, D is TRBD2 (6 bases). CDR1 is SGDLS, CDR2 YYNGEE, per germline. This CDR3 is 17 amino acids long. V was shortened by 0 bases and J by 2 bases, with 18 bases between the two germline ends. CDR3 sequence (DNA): TGTGCCAGCAGCGTAGAAGGGGCCCCGGGACTCACCTACGAGCAGTACTTC. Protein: CASSVEGAPGLTYEQYF.

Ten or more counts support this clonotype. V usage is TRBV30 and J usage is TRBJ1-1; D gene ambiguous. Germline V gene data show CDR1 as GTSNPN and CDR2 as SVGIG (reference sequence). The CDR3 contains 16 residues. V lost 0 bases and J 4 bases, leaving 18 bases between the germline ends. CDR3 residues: CAWSVLPGQESTEAFF. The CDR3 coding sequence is TGTGCCTGGAGTGTACTCCCTGGCCAGGAAAGCACTGAAGCTTTCTTT.

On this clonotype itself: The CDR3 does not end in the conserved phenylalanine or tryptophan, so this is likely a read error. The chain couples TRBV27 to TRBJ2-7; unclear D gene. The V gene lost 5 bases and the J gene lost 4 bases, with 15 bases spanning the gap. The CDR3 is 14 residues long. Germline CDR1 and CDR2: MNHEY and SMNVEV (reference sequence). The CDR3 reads CASSPIVEVYEQYL. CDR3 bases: TGTGCCAGCAGTCCAATCGTCGAAGTATACGAGCAGTACCTC.

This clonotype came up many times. The CDR3 protein is CASSEAPTGFTEAFF. The CDR3, as DNA: TGTGCCAGCAGTGAAGCGCCCACAGGATTCACTGAAGCTTTCTTT. The rearrangement joins TRBV2 to TRBJ1-1, with TRBD1 as a possible D gene (5 bases). V lost 0 bases to trimming and J lost 4 bases, with 12 bases between them. This CDR3 contains 15 residues. Looked up from germline, CDR1 is SNHLY and CDR2 is FYNNEI.

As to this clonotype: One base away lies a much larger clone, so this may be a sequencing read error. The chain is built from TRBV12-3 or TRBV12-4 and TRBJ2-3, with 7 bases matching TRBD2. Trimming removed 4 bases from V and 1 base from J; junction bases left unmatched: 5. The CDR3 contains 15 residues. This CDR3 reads CASSSAGKGTDTQYF. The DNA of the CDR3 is TGTGCCAGCAGTTCAGCGGGAAAGGGCACAGATACGCAGTATTTT.

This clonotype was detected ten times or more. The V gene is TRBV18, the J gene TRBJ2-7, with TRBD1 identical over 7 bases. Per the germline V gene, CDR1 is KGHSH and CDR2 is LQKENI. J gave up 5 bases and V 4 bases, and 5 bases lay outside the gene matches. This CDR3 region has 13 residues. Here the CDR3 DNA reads TGTGCCAGCTCACGGGGTCAGGGGGACGAGCAGTACTTC. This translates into CASSRGQGDEQYF.

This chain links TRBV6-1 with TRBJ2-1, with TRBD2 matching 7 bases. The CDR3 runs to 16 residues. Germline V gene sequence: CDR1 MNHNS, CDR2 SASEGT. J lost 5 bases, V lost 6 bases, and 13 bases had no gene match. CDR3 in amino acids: CASSTSVASGNNEQFF. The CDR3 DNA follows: TGTGCCAGCAGCACGTCGGTGGCTAGCGGAAACAATGAGCAGTTCTTC.

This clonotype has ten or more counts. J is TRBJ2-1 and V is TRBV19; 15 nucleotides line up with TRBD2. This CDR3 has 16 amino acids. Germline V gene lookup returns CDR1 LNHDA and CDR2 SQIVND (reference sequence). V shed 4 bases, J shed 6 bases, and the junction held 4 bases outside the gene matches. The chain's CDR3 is CASSTPGLAGGNEQFF. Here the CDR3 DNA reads TGTGCCAGTAGTACTCCGGGACTAGCGGGAGGCAATGAGCAGTTCTTC.

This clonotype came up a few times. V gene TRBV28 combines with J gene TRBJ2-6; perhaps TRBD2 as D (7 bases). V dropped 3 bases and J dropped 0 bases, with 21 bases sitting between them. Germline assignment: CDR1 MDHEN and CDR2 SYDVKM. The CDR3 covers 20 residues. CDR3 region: CASSFAKGGGYRSGANVLTF. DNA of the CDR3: TGTGCCAGCAGTTTTGCCAAGGGGGGGGGCTACCGCTCTGGGGCCAACGTCCTGACTTTC.

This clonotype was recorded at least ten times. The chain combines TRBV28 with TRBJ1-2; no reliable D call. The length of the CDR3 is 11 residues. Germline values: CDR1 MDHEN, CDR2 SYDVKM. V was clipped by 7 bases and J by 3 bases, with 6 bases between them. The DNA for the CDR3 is TGTGCCAGCACGACGCACTATGGCTACACCTTC. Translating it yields CASTTHYGYTF.

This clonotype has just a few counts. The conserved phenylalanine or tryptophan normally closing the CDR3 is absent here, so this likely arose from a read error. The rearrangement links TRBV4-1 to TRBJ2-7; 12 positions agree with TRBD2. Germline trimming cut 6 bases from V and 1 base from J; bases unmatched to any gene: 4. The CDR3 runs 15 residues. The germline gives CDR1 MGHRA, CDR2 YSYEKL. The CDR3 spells CASRRGLAGSYEQYL. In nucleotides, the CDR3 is TGCGCCAGCAGACGCGGACTAGCGGGATCCTACGAGCAGTACCTC.

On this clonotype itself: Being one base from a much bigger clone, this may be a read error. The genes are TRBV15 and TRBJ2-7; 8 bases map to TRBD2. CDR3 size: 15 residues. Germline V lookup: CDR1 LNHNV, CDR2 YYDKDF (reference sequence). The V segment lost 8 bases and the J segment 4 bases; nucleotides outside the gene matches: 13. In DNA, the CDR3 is TGTGCCACCGGCCCCGTTACTAGCGGAAATTACGAGCAGTACTTC. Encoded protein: CATGPVTSGNYEQYF.